These 10 T cell receptor beta chains share one sample of origin, sequenced in a study of OX40 agonist ivuxolimab in advanced cancers. Generated by immunoSEQ multiplex PCR, the TCRdb table keeps only in-frame clones and is missing some. The table has roughly 70,000 clones, around 87% seen once. The sequences come from CD4+ or CD8+ T cells sorted from blood, collected in a trial of the OX40 agonist ivuxolimab. The receptor set was obtained from an adult with an advanced solid tumor such as melanoma, head and neck, liver or kidney cancer.

The chain couples TRBV5-5 to TRBJ2-7; D is undetermined. The CDR3 is 15 residues long. Per the germline V gene, CDR1 is SGHKS and CDR2 is YYEKEE (reference sequence). The germline V and J ends were trimmed by 0 bases and 4 bases, with 14 bases remaining between them. The CDR3 bases are TGTGCCAGCAGCTTGGGTATCACAAACCTGTACGAGCAGTACTTC. Translation: CASSLGITNLYEQYF.

The gene calls are TRBV19 and TRBJ1-4; 7 bases are shared with TRBD1. The V gene's germline CDR1 is LNHDA and CDR2 SQIVND (reference sequence). Trimming at V came to 8 bases and at J to 7 bases, leaving 10 bases not matched to a gene. CDR3 size: 14 residues. The CDR3 DNA follows: TGTGCCAGTCGTAGACAGGGAGGCGCTGAAAAACTGTTTTTT. As protein: CASRRQGGAEKLFF.

The chain uses TRBV28 and TRBJ2-2, with D perhaps matching TRBD1 (5 bases). Germline values: CDR1 MDHEN, CDR2 SYDVKM. V was clipped by 6 bases and J by 1 base, with 9 bases between them. The CDR3 has 14 amino acids. The CDR3 is CASSLTGNTGELFF. In DNA form, the CDR3 reads TGTGCCAGCAGCCTAACAGGGAACACCGGGGAGCTGTTTTTT.

The V gene is TRBV19, the J gene TRBJ1-4, with TRBD1 matching over 10 bases. The CDR3 is made up of 17 amino acids. Germline loops: CDR1 LNHDA, CDR2 SQIVND (reference sequence). V dropped 2 bases and J dropped 8; count of bases not matched to a gene: 11. Here the CDR3 DNA reads TGTGCCAGTAGTATAATAAGACAGGGGGCTGCCTACGAAAAACTGTTTTTT. Translated: CASSIIRQGAAYEKLFF. Drawing the rest from reference TRBV19 and TRBJ1-4, the complete variable domain is DGGITQSPKYLFRKEGQNVTLSCEQNLNHDAMYWYRQDPGQGLRLIYYSQIVNDFQKGDIAEGYSVSREKKESFPLTVTSAQKNPTAFYLCASSIIRQGAAYEKLFFGSGTQLSVL.

The CDR3 is CASSLNGASTDTQYF. CDR3 bases: TGTGCCAGCAGCCTCAATGGAGCTAGCACAGATACGCAGTATTTT. The chain links TRBV6-5 to TRBJ2-3, with D unresolved. The V and J ends lost 6 bases and 0 bases respectively, with 13 bases between them. The CDR3 consists of 15 residues. CDR1 is MNHEY and CDR2 is SVGAGI in the germline V gene.

The chain links TRBV6-5 to TRBJ1-1, with 7 bases identical to TRBD1. Trimming removed 3 bases from V and 4 bases from J; junction bases left unmatched: 5. CDR1 is MNHEY, CDR2 SVGAGI, per germline. The CDR3 contains 14 residues. As DNA, the CDR3 is TGTGCCAGCAGTTATAGCAGGGGGAGCACTGAAGCTTTCTTT. This sequence encodes CASSYSRGSTEAFF.

This chain connects TRBV6-6 to TRBJ2-3; D ambiguous. CDR3 length: 13 residues. Trimming left V 6 bases short and J 2 bases short, with 9 bases between. The V gene's germline CDR1 is MNHNY and CDR2 SVGAGI (reference sequence). In DNA, the CDR3 is TGTGCCAGCAGCACACAGTTCACAGATACGCAGTATTTT. It translates to CASSTQFTDTQYF.

The V call is TRBV30, the J call TRBJ2-7; 7 nucleotides align to TRBD1. Unmatched junction bases numbered 3, after V lost 3 bases and J lost 4 bases. CDR1 is GTSNPN, CDR2 SVGIG, per germline (reference sequence). The CDR3 loop spans 12 amino acids. The CDR3 DNA reads TGTGCCTGGAGACGGGACAGTTACGAGCAGTACTTC. Amino acid sequence: CAWRRDSYEQYF.

This chain uses TRBV6-5 with TRBJ1-3; D not certain. The V end was cut by 8 bases, the J end by 3 bases, with 11 bases between. There are 13 residues in the CDR3. The germline V gene encodes CDR1 MNHEY and CDR2 SVGAGI. Here the CDR3 DNA reads TGTGCCAGCTCGGCGTCAGTTGGAAACACCATATATTTT. Its translation: CASSASVGNTIYF.

J is TRBJ1-4 and V is TRBV25-1, with TRBD1 matching 8 bases. Germline assignment: CDR1 MGHDK and CDR2 SYGVNS. V shed 3 bases and J 8 bases; nucleotides not matched to a gene: 17. CDR3 size: 18 residues. The CDR3 spells CASSEELQGVGLGEKLFF. DNA of the CDR3: TGTGCCAGCAGTGAGGAGTTACAGGGGGTAGGGCTCGGGGAAAAACTGTTTTTT.